The 28 T cell receptor beta chains given below trace back to one sample, sequenced in a study of patients and donors after allogeneic stem cell transplantation. TCRdb passed the RT-PCR reads through MiXCR, listing each CDR3 protein once. The data hold around 90,000 distinct CDR3 sequences, with around 48% observed a single time. The sequencing input was blood, either unsorted or a sorted T cell fraction (not recorded which). The source is a human donor who was either an allogeneic HSCT recipient or a stem cell or donor lymphocyte infusion donor (not recorded which). It is not recorded whose cells these are; they may come from a transplant donor.

This clonotype has more than one count but fewer than ten. This sequence joins TRBV6-4 and TRBJ2-1; 7 bases align to TRBD2. From germline, CDR1 is MRHNA and CDR2 SNTAGT. The CDR3 is 14 amino acids. The trim removed 4 bases at V and 6 bases at J, leaving 6 bases unmatched. The CDR3 loop is CASSGASGSNEQFF. Written as DNA, the CDR3 is TGTGCCAGCAGTGGGGCTAGCGGATCCAATGAGCAGTTCTTC.

This clonotype was seen only a few times. The chain carries TRBV12-3 or TRBV12-4 and TRBJ1-1; maybe TRBD1 (6 bases). V was shortened by 5 bases and J by 2 bases, with 15 bases between the two germline ends. The CDR3 totals 15 residues. CDR3 coding DNA: TGTGCCAGCAGTGTCTGGGACACCAAAAACACTGAAGCTTTCTTT. This sequence encodes CASSVWDTKNTEAFF.

The rearrangement links TRBV28 to TRBJ1-2; D unresolved. The V gene's germline CDR1 is MDHEN and CDR2 SYDVKM. V shed 3 bases and J shed 2 bases, with 10 bases lying between them. The CDR3 loop spans 14 amino acids. The CDR3 nucleotides are TGTGCCAGCAGTTTTCTTGGCGGAAACTATGGCTACACCTTC. Translating gives CASSFLGGNYGYTF.

This chain uses TRBV3-1 with TRBJ1-1; D not resolved. Germline assignment: CDR1 LGHDT and CDR2 YNNKEL (reference sequence). Trimming took 1 base from V and 0 from J, leaving 12 bases between them. The CDR3 runs to 16 residues. This CDR3 is CASSQGLANLNTEAFF. The CDR3 DNA follows: TGTGCCAGCAGCCAAGGGTTGGCTAATTTGAACACTGAAGCTTTCTTT.

In nucleotides, the CDR3 is TGTGCCAGCTCACCCTCATTCTCCTACGAGCAGTACTTC. Translated, it gives CASSPSFSYEQYF. The V gene is TRBV18, the J gene TRBJ2-7, with no clear D. Germline V gives CDR1 KGHSH, CDR2 LQKENI. This CDR3 has 13 amino acids. Deletions cut 3 bases from V and 0 bases from J, with 6 bases between. The whole variable domain, filled in from reference TRBV18 and TRBJ2-7, reads NAGVMQNPRHLVRRRGQEARLRCSPMKGHSHVYWYRQLPEEGLKFMVYLQKENIIDESGMPKERFSAEFPKEGPSILRIQQVVRGDSAAYFCASSPSFSYEQYFGPGTRLTVT.

This clonotype was counted ten times or more. The chain carries TRBV25-1 and TRBJ1-1; possible D gene TRBD1, 5 bases. The V end was cut by 8 bases, the J end by 4 bases, with 8 bases between. The CDR3 is 11 amino acids. Per the germline V gene, CDR1 is MGHDK and CDR2 is SYGVNS. The CDR3 loop reads CASLDITEAFF. The CDR3 nucleotides are TGTGCCAGCCTGGACATCACTGAAGCTTTCTTT.

This clonotype was found a few times. The chain carries TRBV7-3 and TRBJ1-3, with D hard to call. The CDR3 loop spans 18 amino acids. With 6 bases removed from V and 5 bases from J, the gap between germline ends came to 26 bases. Germline V lookup: CDR1 SGHTA, CDR2 FQGTGA. The CDR3 bases are TGTGCCAGCAGTCATAGGCCGCGGGAGACGAATATTAGAAACACCATATATTTT. Amino acids: CASSHRPRETNIRNTIYF.

The V gene is TRBV6-2 or TRBV6-3, the J gene TRBJ2-7, with D possibly matching TRBD1 (6 bases). Trimming left V 2 bases short and J 3 bases short, with 14 bases between. Germline values: CDR1 MNHEY, CDR2 SVGEGT. CDR3 length: 15 amino acids. Written as DNA, the CDR3 is TGTGCCAGCAGTTACACGGACAGACCCAACTACGAGCAGTACTTC. This translates into CASSYTDRPNYEQYF.

The J gene is TRBJ1-4, the V gene TRBV7-9; 7 bases are shared with TRBD1. Germline loops: CDR1 SEHNR, CDR2 FQNEAQ (reference sequence). The CDR3 sequence is 15 residues long. V dropped 5 bases and J dropped 0; count of bases not matched to a gene: 3. In DNA, the CDR3 is TGTGCCAGCAGCCGGGACAGCGCAACTAATGAAAAACTGTTTTTT. Its translation: CASSRDSATNEKLFF.

V is TRBV6-5 and J is TRBJ1-2; 8 bases match TRBD1. This CDR3 has 17 amino acids. V lost 1 base and J lost 5; bases outside the gene matches: 12. Per germline, CDR1 MNHEY and CDR2 SVGAGI. CDR3 loop: CASSYFPPQGETYGYTF. Here the CDR3 DNA reads TGTGCCAGCAGTTACTTCCCTCCACAGGGGGAGACTTATGGCTACACCTTC.

This clonotype was seen a handful of times. The gene calls are TRBV9 and TRBJ1-1; the match to TRBD1 covers 8 bases. The CDR3 covers 15 residues. The germline V gene encodes CDR1 SGDLS and CDR2 YYNGEE. Germline trimming cut 4 bases from V and 3 bases from J; bases unmatched to any gene: 8. The CDR3 loop reads CASSPDRATYTEAFF. CDR3 bases: TGTGCCAGCAGCCCGGACAGGGCAACGTACACTGAAGCTTTCTTT.

V and J are TRBV27 and TRBJ1-5; D is ambiguous. V was clipped by 1 base and J by 6 bases, with 10 bases between them. The CDR3 is 14 residues long. Germline V gene data show CDR1 as MNHEY and CDR2 as SMNVEV (reference sequence). As DNA, the CDR3 is TGTGCCAGCAGTTTATGGAGACAAGGTCAGCCCCAGCATTTT. Amino acid sequence: CASSLWRQGQPQHF.

CDR3 amino acids: CASSISDSNQPQHF. The CDR3 DNA reads as TGTGCCAGCAGTATCTCAGATAGCAATCAGCCCCAGCATTTT. The chain employs TRBV12-3 or TRBV12-4 and TRBJ1-5; D gene ambiguous. The CDR3 covers 14 residues. Between the trimmed V and J ends, which lost 5 bases and 0 bases, there was a span of 8 bases.

This clonotype was seen a few times. V and J are TRBV3-1 and TRBJ1-6; a possible D gene is TRBD1 (5 bases). Per the germline V gene, CDR1 is LGHDT and CDR2 is YNNKEL (reference sequence). Trimming pared 4 bases from V and 10 bases from J, leaving 17 bases between. The CDR3 runs 15 residues. CDR3 amino acids: CASSPNRSPSSPLHF. The CDR3 nucleotides read TGTGCCAGCAGCCCTAACAGGTCGCCTTCCTCACCCCTCCACTTT. The full variable domain, its missing parts supplied by reference TRBV3-1 and TRBJ1-6, is DTAVSQTPKYLVTQMGNDKSIKCEQNLGHDTMYWYKQDSKKFLKIMFSYNNKELIINETVPNRFSPKSPDKAHLNLHINSLELGDSAVYFCASSPNRSPSSPLHFGNGTRLTVT.

The rearrangement links TRBV9 to TRBJ1-1; 7 nucleotides match TRBD1. Unmatched junction bases numbered 5, after V lost 0 bases and J lost 6 bases. The CDR3 runs 14 residues. Germline loops: CDR1 SGDLS, CDR2 YYNGEE. The CDR3 loop reads CASSVVEGAAEAFF. CDR3 DNA sequence: TGTGCCAGCAGCGTAGTGGAGGGGGCCGCTGAAGCTTTCTTT. Variable domain in full (rest from reference TRBV9 and TRBJ1-1): DSGVTQTPKHLITATGQRVTLRCSPRSGDLSVYWYQQSLDQGLQFLIQYYNGEERAKGNILERFSAQQFPDLHSELNLSSLELGDSALYFCASSVVEGAAEAFFGQGTRLTVV.

V and J are TRBV20-1 and TRBJ2-7; D is possibly TRBD1 (5 bases). Per germline, CDR1 DFQATT and CDR2 SNEGSKA (reference sequence). Trimming took 5 bases from V and 2 from J, leaving 16 bases between them. CDR3 size: 14 residues. The CDR3 coding sequence is TGCAGTGCTCCAAAGGACACTACCACCTACGAGCAGTACTTC. Its translation is CSAPKDTTTYEQYF.

As to this clonotype: A junction boundary mismatches the germline segment, possibly from a read error. Written as DNA, the CDR3 is TGCGCCAGCACCTTGACTAGCGGGAGCTACGAGCAGTACTTC. It is translated as CASTLTSGSYEQYF. The J gene is TRBJ2-7, the V gene TRBV5-1; 12 positions agree with TRBD2. CDR3 length: 14 amino acids. Per the germline V gene, CDR1 is SGHRS and CDR2 is YFSETQ.

Only a few counts were recorded for this clonotype. The CDR3 loop reads CASSFYHRDRTNYGYTF. The CDR3 region has the DNA TGTGCCAGCAGCTTCTACCACCGGGACAGGACTAACTATGGCTACACCTTC. The gene calls are TRBV5-5 and TRBJ1-2; 8 bases are a match to TRBD1. This CDR3 is built from 17 residues. CDR1 is SGHKS, CDR2 YYEKEE, per germline (reference sequence). With 2 bases clipped from V and 0 bases from J, the junction kept 9 bases outside the gene matches.

The table lists this clonotype with a few counts. V usage is TRBV27 and J usage is TRBJ1-5; D unresolved. V lost 5 bases, J lost 0 bases, and 5 bases lay in between. CDR3 length equals 13 residues. CDR1 and CDR2 from the germline V gene are MNHEY and SMNVEV (reference sequence). The DNA for the CDR3 is TGTGCCAGCAGTACCCATAGCAATCAGCCCCAGCATTTT. This codes for CASSTHSNQPQHF.

This clonotype was observed a few times. This sequence joins TRBV5-4 and TRBJ1-2, with D maybe TRBD1 (6 bases). This CDR3 comprises 15 residues. The V end was cut by 0 bases, the J end by 8 bases, with 17 bases between. Germline V CDR1 and CDR2: SGHNT, YYREEE (reference sequence). In DNA form, the CDR3 reads TGTGCCAGCAGCTTGGTGAGGGCAGGGGCGGTCGGCTACACCTTC. Translation: CASSLVRAGAVGYTF. Supplemented by reference TRBV5-4 and TRBJ1-2, the full variable domain reads ETGVTQSPTHLIKTRGQQVTLRCSSQSGHNTVSWYQQALGQGPQFIFQYYREEENGRGNFPPRFSGLQFPNYSSELNVNALELDDSALYLCASSLVRAGAVGYTFGSGTRLTVV.

This clonotype has more than one count but fewer than ten. CDR3 residues: CSVGGGNQPQHF. The CDR3 nucleotides read TGCAGCGTTGGGGGGGGGAATCAGCCCCAGCATTTT. The genes are TRBV29-1 and TRBJ1-5, with a possible D match to TRBD1 (5 bases). The CDR3 loop spans 12 amino acids. The germline V and J ends were trimmed by 4 bases and 4 bases, with 8 bases remaining between them. Germline V lookup: CDR1 SQVTM, CDR2 ANQGSEA.

This clonotype came up once. The rearrangement links TRBV2 to TRBJ2-7; 10 bases agree with TRBD2. The CDR3 totals 14 residues. Germline V gene sequence: CDR1 SNHLY, CDR2 FYNNEI. The trim removed 2 bases at V and 4 bases at J, leaving 2 bases unmatched. CDR3 sequence: CASSEYSGRYEQYF. The CDR3, as DNA: TGTGCCAGCAGTGAATATAGCGGGAGGTACGAGCAGTACTTC.

The J gene is TRBJ2-1, the V gene TRBV7-8; 10 bases are shared with TRBD1. CDR1 and CDR2 (germline): SGHVS, FQNEAQ. V was clipped by 4 bases and J by 4 bases; unmatched bases: 4. CDR3 length: 15 amino acids. This chain's CDR3 is CASSWGQGKYNEQFF. CDR3 DNA sequence: TGTGCCAGCAGCTGGGGACAGGGGAAATACAATGAGCAGTTCTTC.

This clonotype appeared a few times. The rearrangement uses TRBV12-3 or TRBV12-4 and TRBJ1-1; D unclear. The V and J ends lost 3 bases and 4 bases respectively, with 9 bases between them. The CDR3 is 13 amino acids. CDR3 nucleotides: TGTGCCAGCAGTTTCTGGTTGAGCACTGAAGCTTTCTTT. Its translation is CASSFWLSTEAFF.

The V gene is TRBV20-1, the J gene TRBJ2-4; 7 positions agree with TRBD1. Germline V gene sequence: CDR1 DFQATT, CDR2 SNEGSKA (reference sequence). This CDR3 is 13 amino acids long. The J segment lost 6 bases and the V segment lost 8 bases, leaving 10 bases of the junction unmatched. CDR3 loop: CSSEGARVNIQYF. Here the CDR3 DNA reads TGCAGTTCCGAGGGGGCGCGTGTAAACATTCAGTACTTC.

The chain is built from TRBV9 and TRBJ2-7, with D perhaps TRBD2 (5 bases). The CDR3 sequence is 16 residues long. The germline CDR1 and CDR2 sequences are SGDLS and YYNGEE. V was trimmed by 3 bases and J by 5 bases, leaving 21 bases between them. The CDR3 nucleotides read TGTGCCAGCAGCGCCCGACGGACTGCCGGGGATCACGAGCAGTACTTC. Encoded protein: CASSARRTAGDHEQYF.

The V call is TRBV5-1, the J call TRBJ1-2; the D is unclear. The CDR3 sequence is 14 residues long. Trimming took 7 bases from V and 3 from J, leaving 16 bases between them. The germline V gene has CDR1 SGHRS and CDR2 YFSETQ. The CDR3 region is CASRFDGVDYGYTF. CDR3 nucleotide sequence: TGCGCCAGCCGATTTGATGGAGTGGACTATGGCTACACCTTC.

This clonotype showed up just a few times. CDR3 amino acids: CAITQGSTSGGYTF. CDR3 bases: TGTGCCATCACTCAGGGGTCCACGTCGGGGGGCTACACCTTC. The rearrangement joins TRBV10-3 to TRBJ1-2, with D maybe TRBD1 (6 bases). Between the trimmed V and J ends, which lost 7 bases and 8 bases, there was a span of 20 bases. The CDR3 has 14 amino acids. CDR1 is ENHRY, CDR2 SYGVKD, per germline.